This T cell receptor beta chain derives from a study of post-analysis software for immune sequencing data. Study in general: Patients with relapsing-remitting, secondary progressive and progressive-relapsing multiple sclerosis courses were all represented. Study-wide results and limits: When the samples were clustered directly with F measure, those that had been prepared in the same batch showed strong co-clustering. For normalized Chao1 diversity, multiple sclerosis patients scored significantly lower than controls did.

As for this clonotype: Its antigen is not identified.

TCR beta cDNA libraries had unique molecular identifiers. It was from about 0.94 to 9.7 million T cells that some 470,000 cDNA molecules came. TCRdb re-analysed the PCR reads in MiXCR, keeping a single row per CDR3 protein. The sample has more than 450,000 distinct CDR3 sequences, roughly 45% seen once. What was sequenced was blood. This TCR was sampled from a girl between 10 and 17 years old with multiple sclerosis.

CDR3 amino acids: CASSRRTSGRWETQYF. The DNA of the CDR3 is TGTGCCAGCAGCCGTAGGACTAGCGGGAGGTGGGAGACCCAGTACTTC. The chain links TRBV4-2 to TRBJ2-7; TRBD2 matches 14 bases. With the DNA end fitting TRBJ2-5 better, the J assignment may be wrong. From germline, CDR1 is LGHNA and CDR2 YNFKEQ. The length of the CDR3 is 16 residues.